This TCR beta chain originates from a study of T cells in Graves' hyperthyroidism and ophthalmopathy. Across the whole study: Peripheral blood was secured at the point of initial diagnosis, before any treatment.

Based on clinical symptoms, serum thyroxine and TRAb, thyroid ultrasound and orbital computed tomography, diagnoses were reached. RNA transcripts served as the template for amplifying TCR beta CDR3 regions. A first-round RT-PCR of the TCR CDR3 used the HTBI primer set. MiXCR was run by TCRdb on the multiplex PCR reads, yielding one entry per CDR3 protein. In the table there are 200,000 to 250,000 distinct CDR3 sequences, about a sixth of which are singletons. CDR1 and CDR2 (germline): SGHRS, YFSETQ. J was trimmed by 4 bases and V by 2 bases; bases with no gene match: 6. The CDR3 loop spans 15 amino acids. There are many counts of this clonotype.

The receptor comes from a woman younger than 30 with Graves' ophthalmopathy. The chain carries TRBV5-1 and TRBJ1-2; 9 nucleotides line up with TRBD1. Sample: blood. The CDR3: CASSFGTGHGYGYTF. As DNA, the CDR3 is TGCGCCAGCAGCTTCGGGACAGGGCATGGCTATGGCTACACCTTC.